This passage covers 30 T cell receptor beta chains from one sample sequenced in a study of cytomegalovirus exposure and HLA in healthy donors. Use of 60 Vbeta and 13 Jbeta primers characterized the PCR. The assay was immunoSEQ multiplex PCR, and TCRdb's table has in-frame clones only and misses some. The data show over 90,000 clones, with approximately 77% seen just once and roughly 9.1% held by the top ten. Sequences were obtained from PBMCs. All receptors come from a male donor in good health and CMV-seropositive.

This clone was seen only once. The chain carries TRBV9 and TRBJ1-4; 7 bases map to TRBD1. The V gene's germline CDR1 is SGDLS and CDR2 YYNGEE. The junction had 21 bases not matched to a gene; V was cut back by 3 bases and J by 7 bases. The length of the CDR3 is 19 residues. CDR3: CASSEYDPTKTGLAEKLFF. CDR3 bases: TGTGCCAGCAGCGAATATGATCCGACAAAGACAGGGTTGGCTGAAAAACTGTTTTTT.

This chain uses TRBV28 with TRBJ2-3, with 7 bases matching TRBD2. There are 14 residues in the CDR3. In germline, CDR1 is MDHEN, CDR2 SYDVKM. V trimming: 7 bases; J trimming: 1 base; junction bases outside the gene matches: 5. CDR3 DNA: TGTGCCAGCACGAGAACTAGCGGCACAGATACGCAGTATTTT. Translation: CASTRTSGTDTQYF.

The J gene is TRBJ1-5, the V gene TRBV7-9; D remains unclear. Per germline, CDR1 SEHNR and CDR2 FQNEAQ (reference sequence). With 5 bases removed from V and 5 bases from J, the gap between germline ends came to 13 bases. CDR3 length: 14 amino acids. In DNA, the CDR3 is TGTGCCAGCAGCCCCTCAGGCGGGCATCAGCCCCAGCATTTT. Its translation is CASSPSGGHQPQHF.

This clone has just a few counts. V usage is TRBV4-1 and J usage is TRBJ1-6, with no clear D. V lost 0 bases and J 10 bases, leaving 16 bases between the germline ends. The CDR3 has 16 residues. Germline V gene data show CDR1 as MGHRA and CDR2 as YSYEKL. The CDR3 bases are TGCGCCAGCAGCCAAGAGCCGGGGATCGGACGCTCACCCCTCCACTTT. Its translation is CASSQEPGIGRSPLHF.

The chain employs TRBV4-1 and TRBJ2-2; 8 bases map to TRBD1. V was pared by 5 bases and J by 6 bases, with 14 bases of the junction left unmatched. The CDR3 is 17 residues long. Per germline, CDR1 MGHRA and CDR2 YSYEKL. The DNA of the CDR3 is TGCGCCAGCAGCGGCCCTTTCAGGGGGCGAAGGTCCGGGGAGCTGTTTTTT. It specifies CASSGPFRGRRSGELFF.

This CDR3 reads CASSPSTGVNYGYTF. CDR3 coding DNA: TGTGCCAGCAGTCCATCGACAGGGGTTAACTATGGCTACACCTTC. The chain employs TRBV28 and TRBJ1-2, with TRBD1 matching over 8 bases. CDR3 size: 15 residues. V dropped 5 bases and J dropped 1; count of bases not matched to a gene: 6. CDR1 is MDHEN and CDR2 is SYDVKM in the germline V gene.

Comment on this clone: The junction shows a germline mismatch at one end, possibly a read error. The chain recombines TRBV7-9 with TRBJ2-7, with D possibly called TRBD1 or TRBD2 (6 bases each). In germline, CDR1 is SEHNR, CDR2 FQNEAQ (reference sequence). The CDR3 has 15 amino acids. As DNA, the CDR3 is TGTTCCAGCAGCTTAGGGGGGCTATACTCCTACGAGCAGTACTTC. Amino acid sequence: CSSSLGGLYSYEQYF.

The V call is TRBV28, the J call TRBJ2-5, with 7 nucleotides matching TRBD1. The CDR3 length is 14 residues. V gave up 5 bases and J gave up 2 bases; unmatched junction bases: 5. The germline CDR1 and CDR2 sequences are MDHEN and SYDVKM. CDR3 sequence reads: CASSPPGQQETQYF. The CDR3 DNA follows: TGTGCCAGCAGTCCGCCGGGACAGCAAGAGACCCAGTACTTC.

Turning to this clone: The same CDR3 arises from other DNA sequences in this sample as well. This chain joins TRBV28 and TRBJ2-5; D possibly corresponds to TRBD1 (5 bases). The end of the DNA fits TRBJ2-7 better, so the J call may be wrong. CDR1 is MDHEN and CDR2 is SYDVKM in the germline V gene. This CDR3 spans 13 amino acids. The CDR3 loop reads CASSLDRLYEQYF. CDR3 DNA: TGTGCCAGCAGTCTAGACAGACTCTACGAGCAGTACTTC.

This clone was seen a single time. The CDR3 sequence is CASSPPGQSYEQYF. Here the CDR3 DNA reads TGTGCCAGCAGCCCCCCGGGACAGTCCTACGAGCAGTACTTC. The genes are TRBV28 and TRBJ2-5, with TRBD1 matching 7 bases. The J call may not be correct, given that the DNA end is closer to TRBJ2-7. The CDR3 totals 14 residues. CDR1 is MDHEN and CDR2 is SYDVKM in the germline V gene.

V is TRBV7-7 and J is TRBJ2-5; perhaps TRBD1 as D (5 bases). The CDR3 is made up of 13 amino acids. The germline V gene has CDR1 SSHAT and CDR2 FNYEAQ (reference sequence). Trimming cost V 5 bases and J 1 base, with 8 bases left between them. The CDR3 sequence: CASSRDSQETQYF. The CDR3 DNA follows: TGTGCCAGCAGCCGAGACAGCCAAGAGACCCAGTACTTC.

The chain couples TRBV25-1 to TRBJ2-3; perhaps TRBD2 as D (5 bases). Germline values: CDR1 MGHDK, CDR2 SYGVNS. V lost 1 base and J 4 bases, leaving 18 bases between the germline ends. This CDR3 region has 17 residues. CDR3 region: CASSELIRTKAADTQYF. The CDR3 DNA reads TGTGCCAGCAGTGAATTAATAAGGACCAAAGCGGCAGATACGCAGTATTTT.

This clone was observed a handful of times. Other DNA sequences from this sample encode an identical CDR3 as well. This chain connects TRBV28 to TRBJ1-5; TRBD1 matches at 8 bases. CDR3 length equals 14 residues. V was clipped by 6 bases and J by 6 bases; unmatched bases: 7. CDR1 and CDR2 (germline): MDHEN, SYDVKM. As DNA, the CDR3 is TGTGCCAGCAGCCTTGGACAGGGCCGTCAGCCCCAGCATTTT. Translation gives CASSLGQGRQPQHF.

V is TRBV28 and J is TRBJ1-3; possible D gene TRBD1, 5 bases. Looked up from germline, CDR1 is MDHEN and CDR2 is SYDVKM. Trimming cost V 3 bases and J 4 bases, with 10 bases left between them. CDR3 size: 14 residues. DNA of the CDR3: TGTGCCAGCAGTTTTCGGGGGGTAGGAAACACCATATATTTT. Translating gives CASSFRGVGNTIYF.

This chain joins TRBV10-3 and TRBJ2-2, with 11 bases that match TRBD1. Germline CDR1 is ENHRY and CDR2 is SYGVKD. J gave up 6 bases and V 2 bases, and 5 bases lay outside the gene matches. The CDR3 loop spans 16 amino acids. The CDR3 nucleotides read TGTGCCATCAGTGAGGGACAGGGGGCCGGATCCGGGGAGCTGTTTTTT. Encoded protein: CAISEGQGAGSGELFF.

The rearrangement joins TRBV29-1 to TRBJ1-1; 7 nucleotides agree with TRBD1. This CDR3 region has 14 residues. J gave up 3 bases and V 6 bases, and 10 bases lay outside the gene matches. Germline V gene lookup returns CDR1 SQVTM and CDR2 ANQGSEA. Here the CDR3 DNA reads TGCAGCGTGGGGGTGCAGGGGGATGACACTGAAGCTTTCTTT. Encoded protein: CSVGVQGDDTEAFF.

The chain combines TRBV7-8 with TRBJ2-1; 8 bases fit TRBD2. In germline, CDR1 is SGHVS, CDR2 FQNEAQ. The CDR3 has 14 amino acids. The V and J ends lost 3 bases and 8 bases, in that order; junction bases with no gene match: 6. CDR3 residues: CASSLDGRADEQFF. The CDR3 nucleotides read TGTGCCAGCAGCTTGGACGGGAGGGCGGATGAGCAGTTCTTC.

This clone was detected a few times. The chain has TRBV11-2 and TRBJ2-3; maybe TRBD1 (6 bases). The germline V gene has CDR1 SGHAT and CDR2 FQNNGV. Trimming shortened V by 3 bases and J by 3 bases, and 16 bases separated the two germline ends. There are 16 residues in the CDR3. The CDR3 protein is CASSLGRQAETDTQYF. For the CDR3, the DNA is TGTGCCAGCAGCTTGGGGCGACAGGCAGAGACAGATACGCAGTATTTT.

This clone was seen more than once but under ten times. The J gene is TRBJ2-7, the V gene TRBV19; 8 bases agree with TRBD1. CDR1 is LNHDA and CDR2 is SQIVND in the germline V gene (reference sequence). V was clipped by 5 bases and J by 0 bases; unmatched bases: 6. The length of the CDR3 is 15 residues. This CDR3 is CASSAGTGSSYEQYF. The CDR3 DNA reads as TGTGCCAGTAGTGCCGGGACAGGCAGCTCCTACGAGCAGTACTTC.

The chain is built from TRBV7-8 and TRBJ1-2; weak D call: TRBD1 (5 bases). V was trimmed by 4 bases and J by 4 bases, leaving 13 bases between them. This CDR3 region has 14 residues. The germline gives CDR1 SGHVS, CDR2 FQNEAQ. CDR3 residues: CASSSGRKGYGYTF. The CDR3 nucleotides are TGTGCCAGCAGCTCAGGGAGGAAGGGCTATGGCTACACCTTC.

The genes are TRBV6-1 and TRBJ2-1; possibly TRBD2 for D (5 bases). CDR1 and CDR2 from the germline V gene are MNHNS and SASEGT. The CDR3 has 12 amino acids. V shed 6 bases and J shed 9 bases, with 12 bases lying between them. The CDR3 DNA reads TGTGCCAGCAGGTCTAGGGCGGGTGAGCAGTTCTTC. Its protein is CASRSRAGEQFF.

The chain links TRBV7-2 to TRBJ1-6; D unresolved. From germline, CDR1 is SGHTA and CDR2 FQGNSA. The CDR3 spans 12 residues. The V and J ends lost 1 base and 10 bases respectively, with 5 bases between them. The CDR3 DNA is TGTGCCAGCAGCTTAGATATCTCACCCCTCCACTTT. It specifies CASSLDISPLHF.

This chain links TRBV10-1 with TRBJ2-7, with a tentative D call TRBD1 (5 bases). Germline V CDR1 and CDR2: WNHNN, SYGVQD (reference sequence). Between the trimmed V and J ends, which lost 2 bases and 3 bases, there was a span of 14 bases. This CDR3 comprises 15 residues. The CDR3 loop reads CASSEGLQADYEQYF. CDR3 sequence (DNA): TGCGCCAGCAGTGAGGGTTTACAGGCGGACTACGAGCAGTACTTC.

J is TRBJ2-2 and V is TRBV5-1; 14 nucleotides line up with TRBD2. This CDR3 region has 16 residues. V shed 0 bases and J 6 bases; nucleotides not matched to a gene: 1. CDR1 and CDR2 from the germline V gene are SGHRS and YFSETQ. In DNA form, the CDR3 reads TGCGCCAGCAGCTTGGGACTAGCGGGAGGGTCCGGGGAGCTGTTTTTT. Translating it yields CASSLGLAGGSGELFF. The whole variable domain, filled in from reference TRBV5-1 and TRBJ2-2, reads KAGVTQTPRYLIKTRGQQVTLSCSPISGHRSVSWYQQTPGQGLQFLFEYFSETQRNKGNFPGRFSGRQFSNSRSEMNVSTLELGDSALYLCASSLGLAGGSGELFFGEGSRLTVL.

The V gene is TRBV19, the J gene TRBJ2-7, with 7 bases fitting TRBD1. From germline, CDR1 is LNHDA and CDR2 SQIVND (reference sequence). This CDR3 comprises 15 residues. Trimming took 3 bases from V and 4 from J; bases not matched to a gene: 9. The CDR3 protein is CASSIQTSRGYEQYF. The DNA of the CDR3 is TGTGCCAGTAGTATCCAGACTTCCAGGGGGTACGAGCAGTACTTC.

This clone occurred a few times. CDR3 nucleotides: TGTGCCAGCAGTTTATCGGGGCAGGGTACCGAGCAGTACTTC. It translates to CASSLSGQGTEQYF. The gene calls are TRBV27 and TRBJ2-7; possible D gene TRBD1, 5 bases. Germline values: CDR1 MNHEY, CDR2 SMNVEV (reference sequence). The CDR3 length is 14 residues. V shed 0 bases and J shed 6 bases, with 12 bases lying between them.

The chain carries TRBV7-4 and TRBJ2-7; D uncertain. Trimming shortened V by 2 bases and J by 0 bases, and 14 bases separated the two germline ends. Germline V lookup: CDR1 SGHVT, CDR2 SQSDAQ. CDR3 length: 16 residues. CDR3 coding DNA: TGTGCCAGCAGCTTAAACCCGAGGTATAGCTCCTACGAGCAGTACTTC. Residues: CASSLNPRYSSYEQYF. The complete variable domain, with remaining parts taken from reference TRBV7-4 and TRBJ2-7, reads GAGVSQSPRYKVAKRGRDVALRCDSISGHVTLYWYRQTLGQGSEVLTYSQSDAQRDKSGRPSGRFSAERPERSVSTLKIQRTEQGDSAVYLCASSLNPRYSSYEQYFGPGTRLTVT.

The CDR3 region has the DNA TGTGCCAGCAGTTACCCGGGAGGTCATAATGAAAAACTGTTTTTT. Translation gives CASSYPGGHNEKLFF. V gene TRBV6-6 combines with J gene TRBJ1-4; unclear D gene. This CDR3 spans 15 amino acids. Trimming cost V 2 bases and J 4 bases, with 11 bases left between them. Germline V gene lookup returns CDR1 MNHNY and CDR2 SVGAGI (reference sequence).

This chain connects TRBV7-7 to TRBJ2-1; 7 positions agree with TRBD2. Germline V gene data show CDR1 as SSHAT and CDR2 as FNYEAQ (reference sequence). Trimming cost V 3 bases and J 10 bases; bases outside gene matches: 6. The CDR3 spans 13 residues. CDR3: CASSLGVGGEQFF. The DNA of the CDR3 is TGTGCCAGCAGCTTGGGAGTCGGGGGGGAGCAGTTCTTC.

The chain uses TRBV5-1 and TRBJ2-3; no firm D call. The CDR3 totals 13 residues. Trimming took 4 bases from V and 0 from J, leaving 6 bases between them. The germline V gene encodes CDR1 SGHRS and CDR2 YFSETQ. The CDR3 reads CASSPTSTDTQYF. CDR3 bases: TGCGCCAGCAGCCCGACTAGCACAGATACGCAGTATTTT.